A single sample gave rise to the 30 T cell receptor beta chains below, sequenced in a study of T cells in localized non-small cell lung cancer. TCRdb keeps only in-frame clones here, not all; method: immunoSEQ multiplex PCR. The sample contains about 33,000 clones, about 85% of which appear only once. The sequencing used peripheral blood mononuclear cells, collected before any cancer treatment. Receptors were obtained from a man aged 35-69 years with stage III lung adenocarcinoma.

The genes are TRBV29-1 and TRBJ2-3, with D maybe TRBD2 (5 bases). V was clipped by 4 bases and J by 8 bases, with 19 bases between them. CDR3 size: 14 residues. CDR1 and CDR2 from the germline V gene are SQVTM and ANQGSEA. CDR3 region: CSVAQGLRFSTQYF. The CDR3 DNA is TGCAGCGTTGCCCAAGGACTGAGGTTCAGTACGCAGTATTTT.

This clone was observed once. The chain is built from TRBV18 and TRBJ2-3, with D perhaps being TRBD1 or TRBD2 (5 bases each). Germline CDR1 and CDR2: KGHSH and LQKENI. The CDR3 sequence is 16 residues long. The V and J ends lost 6 bases and 5 bases respectively, with 21 bases between them. As DNA, the CDR3 is TGTGCCAGCTCGCATCCGGGGCCCCTTGGCAGAGATACGCAGTATTTT. This gives the protein CASSHPGPLGRDTQYF.

The V call is TRBV7-9, the J call TRBJ2-3; TRBD2 matches at 13 bases. CDR1 is SEHNR, CDR2 FQNEAQ, per germline (reference sequence). V dropped 2 bases and J dropped 3; count of bases not matched to a gene: 8. The CDR3 consists of 18 residues. This chain's CDR3 is CASSLTTSGGVGTDTQYF. DNA for the CDR3: TGTGCCAGCAGCTTAACCACTAGCGGGGGGGTCGGGACAGATACGCAGTATTTT. Variable domain in full (rest from reference TRBV7-9 and TRBJ2-3): DTGVSQNPRHKITKRGQNVTFRCDPISEHNRLYWYRQTLGQGPEFLTYFQNEAQLEKSRLLSDRFSAERPKGSFSTLEIQRTEQGDSAMYLCASSLTTSGGVGTDTQYFGPGTRLTVL.

The genes are TRBV7-9 and TRBJ1-1; no definite D call. The germline V gene encodes CDR1 SEHNR and CDR2 FQNEAQ (reference sequence). The CDR3 totals 14 residues. Trimming pared 1 base from V and 5 bases from J, leaving 11 bases between. The chain's CDR3 is CASSLEVLGTEAFF. The CDR3 DNA reads as TGTGCCAGCAGCTTAGAGGTTTTAGGGACTGAAGCTTTCTTT.

The V call is TRBV6-1, the J call TRBJ2-3, with D tentatively TRBD1 (6 bases). V was pared by 2 bases and J by 5 bases, with 20 bases between. The germline V gene has CDR1 MNHNS and CDR2 SASEGT. This CDR3 spans 17 amino acids. CDR3 protein: CASSELQGRMVGDTQYF. In DNA form, the CDR3 reads TGTGCCAGCAGTGAACTACAGGGTCGTATGGTGGGAGATACGCAGTATTTT.

The chain uses TRBV4-1 and TRBJ1-1, with D perhaps matching TRBD1 (6 bases). V was clipped by 2 bases and J by 10 bases, with 14 bases between them. This CDR3 comprises 13 residues. Germline-derived CDR1 and CDR2 are MGHRA and YSYEKL. This chain's CDR3 is CASSQRPEGGAFF. DNA of the CDR3: TGCGCCAGCAGCCAACGCCCTGAGGGGGGAGCTTTCTTT.

The V gene is TRBV6-5, the J gene TRBJ2-3, with 8 positions matching TRBD2. Per the germline V gene, CDR1 is MNHEY and CDR2 is SVGAGI. J lost 1 base, V lost 8 bases, and 8 bases had no gene match. The CDR3 loop spans 15 amino acids. In DNA form, the CDR3 reads TGTGCCAGCCGGGCGGGAGGAACGGGCACAGATACGCAGTATTTT. This encodes CASRAGGTGTDTQYF.

The genes are TRBV7-3 and TRBJ2-3; D might be TRBD1 or TRBD2, each matching 5 bases. CDR1 and CDR2 (germline): SGHTA, FQGTGA. The CDR3 is made up of 14 amino acids. Trimming shortened V by 4 bases and J by 1 base, and 9 bases separated the two germline ends. The CDR3 region is CASSSGPGTDTQYF. Here the CDR3 DNA reads TGTGCCAGCAGCTCGGGACCCGGCACAGATACGCAGTATTTT.

The chain employs TRBV7-3 and TRBJ1-3; D unresolved. The CDR3 is 13 residues long. Trimming stripped 5 bases from V and 0 bases from J, with 5 bases between. CDR1 SGHTA and CDR2 FQGTGA come from the germline V gene. The CDR3 loop reads CASSRDSGNTIYF. DNA of the CDR3: TGTGCCAGCAGCCGGGACTCTGGAAACACCATATATTTT. The entire variable domain, with the rest obtained from reference TRBV7-3 and TRBJ1-3, is as follows: GAGVSQTPSNKVTEKGKYVELRCDPISGHTALYWYRQSLGQGPEFLIYFQGTGAADDSGLPNDRFFAVRPEGSVSTLKIQRTERGDSAVYLCASSRDSGNTIYFGEGSWLTVV.

This clone turned up a few times. Other DNA sequences of this sample code for an identical CDR3. V is TRBV18 and J is TRBJ2-3; no reliable D call. This CDR3 spans 12 amino acids. V was shortened by 3 bases and J by 0 bases, with 1 base between the two germline ends. The germline CDR1 and CDR2 sequences are KGHSH and LQKENI. The CDR3 DNA reads as TGTGCCAGCTCACCGAGCACAGATACGCAGTATTTT. The encoded protein is CASSPSTDTQYF.

The DNA of the CDR3 is TGTGCCAGCTCACCCTCCGGGGTAGGGAGGGACACTGAAGCTTTCTTT. Amino acids: CASSPSGVGRDTEAFF. J is TRBJ1-1 and V is TRBV18; no definite D call. The germline V gene encodes CDR1 KGHSH and CDR2 LQKENI. Trimming shortened V by 3 bases and J by 3 bases, and 17 bases separated the two germline ends. There are 16 residues in the CDR3. Drawing the rest from reference TRBV18 and TRBJ1-1, the complete variable domain is NAGVMQNPRHLVRRRGQEARLRCSPMKGHSHVYWYRQLPEEGLKFMVYLQKENIIDESGMPKERFSAEFPKEGPSILRIQQVVRGDSAAYFCASSPSGVGRDTEAFFGQGTRLTVV.

In DNA form, the CDR3 reads TGTGCCAGCAGTTACGGCGGGGTAAGCTCCTACGAGCAGTACTTC. Its translation is CASSYGGVSSYEQYF. The rearrangement uses TRBV6-5 and TRBJ2-7, with D possibly TRBD2 on 6 matching bases. The CDR3 totals 15 residues. The germline CDR1 and CDR2 sequences are MNHEY and SVGAGI. The V and J ends lost 2 bases and 0 bases respectively, with 11 bases between them.

This sequence joins TRBV30 and TRBJ1-4, with D possibly matching TRBD1 (6 bases). Trimming stripped 5 bases from V and 9 bases from J, with 13 bases between. This CDR3 is 12 amino acids long. CDR1 and CDR2 (germline): GTSNPN, SVGIG (reference sequence). The CDR3 DNA reads TGTGCCTGGTCGGGGACAAGGAAAAAACTGTTTTTT. It encodes CAWSGTRKKLFF.

The V call is TRBV2, the J call TRBJ2-1; 14 bases agree with TRBD2. The CDR3 is 16 residues long. The V segment lost 2 bases and the J segment 7 bases; nucleotides outside the gene matches: 4. Germline assignment: CDR1 SNHLY and CDR2 FYNNEI. CDR3 sequence reads: CASSESGLAGGNEQFF. The CDR3, as DNA: TGTGCCAGCAGTGAAAGTGGACTAGCGGGGGGAAATGAGCAGTTCTTC.

The count of this clone is one. The chain has TRBV29-1 and TRBJ2-7; possibly TRBD1 or TRBD2 for D (5 bases each). Germline values: CDR1 SQVTM, CDR2 ANQGSEA. Trimming shortened V by 6 bases and J by 0 bases, and 12 bases separated the two germline ends. This CDR3 is 13 amino acids long. CDR3 protein: CSVGTPNSYEQYF. CDR3 bases: TGCAGCGTCGGGACGCCGAACTCCTACGAGCAGTACTTC.

The rearrangement links TRBV7-2 to TRBJ1-5, with D maybe TRBD1 (6 bases). CDR1 and CDR2 from the germline V gene are SGHTA and FQGNSA. V shed 5 bases and J shed 3 bases, with 11 bases lying between them. The CDR3 loop spans 14 amino acids. CDR3 DNA sequence: TGTGCCAGCAGCCTCCGACAGGCCAATCAGCCCCAGCATTTT. This sequence encodes CASSLRQANQPQHF.

The chain joins TRBV7-8 to TRBJ2-2; D is uncertain. The CDR3 covers 15 residues. V lost 5 bases, J lost 4 bases, and 14 bases lay in between. Germline loops: CDR1 SGHVS, CDR2 FQNEAQ. CDR3 DNA sequence: TGTGCCAGCAGCCAAACACACGGGCCCACCGGGGAGCTGTTTTTT. Residues: CASSQTHGPTGELFF.

This chain connects TRBV5-1 to TRBJ2-5, with 10 positions matching TRBD2. CDR3 length equals 14 residues. V shed 5 bases and J 2 bases; nucleotides not matched to a gene: 3. Germline V gene lookup returns CDR1 SGHRS and CDR2 YFSETQ. As DNA, the CDR3 is TGCGCCAGCAGAAGTAGCGGGGGGCAAGAGACCCAGTACTTC. Residues: CASRSSGGQETQYF.

The rearrangement joins TRBV6-5 to TRBJ1-5, with D unclear. The CDR3 loop spans 15 amino acids. Germline V lookup: CDR1 MNHEY, CDR2 SVGAGI. With 9 bases removed from V and 0 bases from J, the gap between germline ends came to 15 bases. DNA for the CDR3: TGTGCCAGTAGGATCGCCCCTTATAGCAATCAGCCCCAGCATTTT. Translating it yields CASRIAPYSNQPQHF.

The V call is TRBV4-3, the J call TRBJ2-1; D is ambiguous. Germline V gene sequence: CDR1 LGHNA, CDR2 YSLEER. The CDR3 runs 18 residues. V lost 0 bases and J lost 2, with 17 bases in between. The CDR3 spells CASSQDFGRLATYNEQFF. The CDR3 DNA follows: TGCGCCAGCAGCCAAGATTTTGGTAGGCTCGCGACCTACAATGAGCAGTTCTTC.

The rearrangement joins TRBV2 to TRBJ2-5, with 7 bases aligning to TRBD1. V lost 4 bases, J lost 4 bases, and 9 bases stayed unmatched. The CDR3 consists of 15 residues. CDR1 is SNHLY and CDR2 is FYNNEI in the germline V gene. CDR3: CASSGAGGERETQYF. The CDR3 DNA follows: TGTGCCAGCAGTGGGGCAGGGGGAGAGAGAGAGACCCAGTACTTC.

The chain combines TRBV9 with TRBJ2-6; D is perhaps TRBD1 (5 bases). The ends were cut back, 6 bases at V and 0 bases at J, with 22 bases in the middle. The CDR3 contains 19 residues. The germline CDR1 and CDR2 sequences are SGDLS and YYNGEE. The CDR3 DNA is TGTGCCAGCACCCGTAGGGGAACAGGTTTGAACTCTGGGGCCAACGTCCTGACTTTC. Its translation is CASTRRGTGLNSGANVLTF.

The chain carries TRBV6-5 and TRBJ1-1, with TRBD1 identical over 8 bases. Germline V gene lookup returns CDR1 MNHEY and CDR2 SVGAGI. There are 16 residues in the CDR3. The ends lost 0 bases at V and 0 bases at J; junction bases unmatched: 3. CDR3 residues: CASSYSGTGMNTEAFF. The CDR3 nucleotides read TGTGCCAGCAGTTACTCGGGGACAGGCATGAACACTGAAGCTTTCTTT.

The chain is built from TRBV2 and TRBJ2-5; 9 nucleotides align to TRBD2. Unmatched junction bases numbered 5, after V lost 2 bases and J lost 1 base. This CDR3 spans 16 amino acids. Per germline, CDR1 SNHLY and CDR2 FYNNEI. The CDR3 sequence is CASSESQLAGQETQYF. For the CDR3, the DNA is TGTGCCAGCAGTGAATCCCAACTAGCGGGCCAAGAGACCCAGTACTTC.

V is TRBV11-2 and J is TRBJ2-3; 8 bases match TRBD1. V shed 1 base, J shed 6 bases, and the junction held 15 bases outside the gene matches. The CDR3 totals 18 residues. Germline V gene sequence: CDR1 SGHAT, CDR2 FQNNGV. The CDR3 coding sequence is TGTGCCAGCAGCTTAGGTAAAGGACAGGGAGGTATTCGGGATACGCAGTATTTT. This sequence encodes CASSLGKGQGGIRDTQYF.

The V and J genes are TRBV7-2 and TRBJ2-7; D possibly corresponds to TRBD2 (6 bases). CDR3 size: 15 residues. Trimming stripped 1 base from V and 0 bases from J, with 10 bases between. Germline CDR1 is SGHTA and CDR2 is FQGNSA. The CDR3 DNA sequence: TGTGCCAGCAGCTTAGAGGGAGGTCCCTCCTACGAGCAGTACTTC. This encodes CASSLEGGPSYEQYF.

J is TRBJ2-3 and V is TRBV2; D is ambiguous. There are 11 residues in the CDR3. Trimming left V 8 bases short and J 4 bases short, with 7 bases between. Germline CDR1 and CDR2: SNHLY and FYNNEI. The CDR3 nucleotides are TGTGCCAGCGGTAGGGCAGATACGCAGTATTTT. This translates into CASGRADTQYF.

This chain joins TRBV28 and TRBJ1-1; no clear D gene. With 7 bases removed from V and 5 bases from J, the gap between germline ends came to 11 bases. There are 12 residues in the CDR3. CDR1 and CDR2 from the germline V gene are MDHEN and SYDVKM. CDR3 region: CASNSGVTEAFF. The CDR3 DNA follows: TGTGCCAGCAATTCCGGGGTTACTGAAGCTTTCTTT.

The chain combines TRBV19 with TRBJ2-5, with D perhaps matching TRBD1 (6 bases). The CDR3 length is 14 residues. With 6 bases removed from V and 7 bases from J, the gap between germline ends came to 18 bases. Germline V gives CDR1 LNHDA, CDR2 SQIVND (reference sequence). CDR3 loop: CASSQGQSRGTQYF. The CDR3 DNA is TGTGCCAGTAGCCAGGGGCAGTCTAGGGGGACCCAGTACTTC.

This clone was counted once. V is TRBV5-6 and J is TRBJ1-3, with 10 nucleotides matching TRBD1. CDR1 is SGHDT, CDR2 YYEEEE, per germline. J lost 7 bases, V lost 3 bases, and 7 bases had no gene match. This CDR3 spans 15 amino acids. This CDR3 is CASSWTGGFGNTIYF. CDR3 bases: TGTGCCAGCAGCTGGACAGGGGGGTTTGGCAACACCATATATTTT.